The 15 T cell receptor beta chains reported below all come from one sample, sequenced in a study of beta chain features in type 1 diabetes. Antigens of these TCRs are unknown. Expressed TCRB transcripts were sequenced after all isolated RNA was converted to cDNA. Produced via immunoSEQ multiplex PCR; TCRdb's table is partial and in-frame only. The data contain 95,000 to 110,000 clones, approximately 30% of them singletons. Findings of the study overall: A moderate, significant TCRB CDR3 shortening appeared in type 1 diabetes across four CD4+ subsets.

Material: central memory CD4+ T cells from blood. The receptor source for this set is a young woman with type 1 diabetes.

This clone turned up a few times. The V and J genes are TRBV5-4 and TRBJ2-2; D is unresolved. The V end was cut by 5 bases, the J end by 7 bases, with 18 bases between. Looked up from germline, CDR1 is SGHNT and CDR2 is YYREEE (reference sequence). The CDR3 runs 15 residues. The CDR3 is CASSQTIQVVGELFF. DNA of the CDR3: TGTGCCAGCAGTCAAACCATCCAGGTGGTCGGGGAGCTGTTTTTT.

A few counts support this clone. CDR3 sequence (DNA): TGTGCCATCAGGGGGGACAGTAAAGGATATGAAGCTTTCTTT. Amino acids: CAIRGDSKGYEAFF. This chain links TRBV10-3 with TRBJ1-1, with 7 nucleotides matching TRBD1. CDR1 and CDR2 from the germline V gene are ENHRY and SYGVKD. The CDR3 runs to 14 residues. V trimming: 6 bases; J trimming: 7 bases; junction bases outside the gene matches: 11.

The chain links TRBV30 to TRBJ1-2; D call uncertain. V lost 4 bases, J lost 2 bases, and 11 bases lay in between. The CDR3 is 13 residues long. The germline V gene encodes CDR1 GTSNPN and CDR2 SVGIG (reference sequence). The CDR3 region is CAWTLTPNYGYTF. The CDR3 nucleotides read TGTGCCTGGACCCTGACACCGAACTATGGCTACACCTTC.

This chain links TRBV5-5 with TRBJ2-2, with 11 nucleotides matching TRBD2. The CDR3 runs 15 residues. CDR1 SGHKS and CDR2 YYEKEE come from the germline V gene (reference sequence). V lost 1 base, J lost 7 bases, and 3 bases stayed unmatched. CDR3: CASSLLAGGRGELFF. The DNA for the CDR3 is TGTGCCAGCAGCTTGCTAGCGGGGGGACGCGGGGAGCTGTTTTTT.

This clone was observed a handful of times. The J gene is TRBJ1-5, the V gene TRBV12-5; the D gene is possibly TRBD1 (6 bases). Deletions cut 2 bases from V and 9 bases from J, with 14 bases between. The CDR3 contains 14 residues. From germline, CDR1 is LGHNT and CDR2 FRNRAP. This CDR3 is CASGLWAGQRPQHF. In DNA form, the CDR3 reads TGTGCTAGTGGTTTGTGGGCAGGACAGCGGCCCCAGCATTTT.

CDR3 residues: CASSLANRDIGDTQYF. The DNA of the CDR3 is TGTGCCAGCAGCTTAGCGAACAGGGATATCGGGGATACGCAGTATTTT. J is TRBJ2-3 and V is TRBV7-2; D perhaps matches TRBD1 (6 bases). Trimming took 0 bases from V and 6 from J, leaving 16 bases between them. This CDR3 region has 16 residues. Germline V gene lookup returns CDR1 SGHTA and CDR2 FQGNSA.

The gene calls are TRBV9 and TRBJ1-3; D not certain. Gene TRBJ2-2 matches the end of the DNA better, so the J call may be wrong. Germline-derived CDR1 and CDR2 are SGDLS and YYNGEE. CDR3 length: 14 residues. The CDR3 spells CASSVDGNTGELFF. CDR3 DNA sequence: TGTGCCAGCAGCGTAGACGGAAACACCGGGGAGCTGTTTTTT.

This clone was seen a few times. The rearrangement links TRBV7-2 to TRBJ2-3; 8 bases map to TRBD1. Germline trimming cut 3 bases from V and 1 base from J; bases unmatched to any gene: 9. The germline V gene encodes CDR1 SGHTA and CDR2 FQGNSA. This CDR3 region has 17 residues. The CDR3 region is CASSFQPGGTGTDTQYF. CDR3 sequence (DNA): TGTGCCAGCAGCTTCCAGCCAGGGGGCACTGGCACAGATACGCAGTATTTT.

The chain has TRBV5-6 and TRBJ2-1; 12 bases fit TRBD1. The CDR3 has 15 amino acids. Germline-derived CDR1 and CDR2 are SGHDT and YYEEEE. The J segment lost 7 bases and the V segment lost 5 bases, leaving 7 bases of the junction unmatched. The CDR3 DNA is TGTGCCAGCAGGTCCGGGACAGGGGGCAGGAATGAGCAGTTCTTC. Translating gives CASRSGTGGRNEQFF.

The table lists this clone with a few counts. The CDR3 sequence: CAWSSEDTQYF. As DNA, the CDR3 is TGTGCCTGGAGTTCTGAGGATACGCAGTATTTT. The chain employs TRBV30 and TRBJ2-3; D remains unclear. CDR3 length: 11 amino acids. Germline CDR1 and CDR2: GTSNPN and SVGIG (reference sequence). V was cut by 2 bases and J by 6 bases, with 6 bases left in between.

This clone has more than one count but fewer than ten. The V gene is TRBV10-3, the J gene TRBJ2-5; 9 nucleotides align to TRBD2. The CDR3 extends over 13 amino acids. J gave up 3 bases and V 10 bases, and 6 bases lay outside the gene matches. Germline CDR1 is ENHRY and CDR2 is SYGVKD. The CDR3 protein is CATLAGAKETQYF. The CDR3 DNA sequence: TGTGCCACCTTAGCGGGAGCCAAAGAGACCCAGTACTTC.

V usage is TRBV19 and J usage is TRBJ2-3; 12 bases fit TRBD1. Germline assignment: CDR1 LNHDA and CDR2 SQIVND (reference sequence). J gave up 1 base and V 6 bases, and 8 bases lay outside the gene matches. This CDR3 comprises 17 residues. The CDR3 is CASSIGTGGPRTDTQYF. The CDR3 DNA reads TGTGCCAGTAGCATCGGGACAGGGGGCCCCCGCACAGATACGCAGTATTTT. The full variable domain, rest sourced from reference TRBV19 and TRBJ2-3, is DGGITQSPKYLFRKEGQNVTLSCEQNLNHDAMYWYRQDPGQGLRLIYYSQIVNDFQKGDIAEGYSVSREKKESFPLTVTSAQKNPTAFYLCASSIGTGGPRTDTQYFGPGTRLTVL.

This chain connects TRBV28 to TRBJ1-2, with D unclear. CDR3 length: 16 amino acids. Germline V gene data show CDR1 as MDHEN and CDR2 as SYDVKM. Trimming shortened V by 2 bases and J by 2 bases, and 15 bases separated the two germline ends. Here the CDR3 reads CASSLSGVGSNYGYTF. CDR3 coding DNA: TGTGCCAGCAGTTTAAGCGGTGTCGGCAGCAACTATGGCTACACCTTC.

The V and J genes are TRBV5-6 and TRBJ1-5; 8 bases are shared with TRBD1. This CDR3 has 15 residues. The V and J ends lost 4 bases and 3 bases, in that order; junction bases with no gene match: 6. Germline values: CDR1 SGHDT, CDR2 YYEEEE. The DNA of the CDR3 is TGTGCCAGCAGCAAGAGGGACAGGTCCAATCAGCCCCAGCATTTT. Its translation is CASSKRDRSNQPQHF. The variable domain in full, completed from reference TRBV5-6 and TRBJ1-5, reads DAGVTQSPTHLIKTRGQQVTLRCSPKSGHDTVSWYQQALGQGPQFIFQYYEEEERQRGNFPDRFSGHQFPNYSSELNVNALLLGDSALYLCASSKRDRSNQPQHFGDGTRLSIL.

The chain uses TRBV11-2 and TRBJ2-2; 7 bases are shared with TRBD2. The J segment lost 9 bases and the V segment lost 5 bases, leaving 15 bases of the junction unmatched. CDR1 and CDR2 from the germline V gene are SGHAT and FQNNGV. The CDR3 has 16 residues. The CDR3 loop is CASSLGTTQPHRELFF. The CDR3 region has the DNA TGTGCCAGCAGCCTAGGGACTACTCAACCACACCGGGAGCTGTTTTTT.